This TCR beta chain was profiled in a study of cytomegalovirus exposure and HLA in healthy donors. Findings and caveats of the study: HLA alleles were associated with 15,000 to 20,000 TCR beta sequences in a later analysis at 0.05 false discovery rate. The authors listed over 150 TCR beta chains as cytomegalovirus-associated.

PCR involved 60 Vbeta and 13 Jbeta primers. Per the original data handling: Roughly 10 million shared chains were among the roughly 80 million unique TCR beta chains that a later analysis counted. Only in-frame clones appear in the TCRdb table, and some are missing; sequencing was by immunoSEQ multiplex PCR. From that table come the V and J calls and clone size; the DNA was used to work out D and trimming. The profile covers about 140,000 clones, with about 61% appearing a single time and roughly 1.8% taken by the ten largest. This clone was seen more than once but under ten times. The antigen remains unidentified. Per germline, CDR1 SQVTM and CDR2 ANQGSEA. Trimming took off 7 bases at V and 3 bases at J, with 15 bases between the two ends. The CDR3 has 13 residues.

The sample taken for sequencing was PBMCs. The origin of this receptor is a male donor in good health and CMV-seronegative. J is TRBJ1-1 and V is TRBV29-1; D call uncertain. The CDR3 DNA follows: TGCAGCGGGTCAACGGCGGGCGACACTGAAGCTTTCTTT. It codes for CSGSTAGDTEAFF.